A selection of T cell receptor beta chains follows, all from one sample in a study of T cell responses to AZD1222 COVID-19 vaccine. Here immunoSEQ multiplex PCR was the method, and the copy in TCRdb shows in-frame clones only, minus some. The table records under 200,000 clones, 94% of them present only once. Sequences were derived from peripheral blood, sampled on day 0 of AZD1222 vaccination. The receptors here all came from an adult in good health. Both conserved end residues are part of each CDR3. Clone size is not always given. Where it is, it says once, few, many or a class for expanded clones.

length: 13; J: TRBJ1-5; V: TRBV15; size: few; CDR3: CATSSRRNQPQHF
length: 16; J: TRBJ1-1; V: TRBV19; size: .; CDR3: CASSPPDREGNTEAFF
length: 16; J: TRBJ2-6; V: TRBV18; size: .; CDR3: CASSPSGRSGANVLTF
length: 15; J: TRBJ2-1; V: TRBV7-9; size: .; CDR3: CASSPRGGGGYEQFF
length: 15; J: TRBJ2-1; V: TRBV5-1; size: .; CDR3: CASSLVLAGGGEQFF
length: 15; J: TRBJ1-6; V: TRBV11-2; size: .; CDR3: CASSRGSGSGSPLHF
length: 14; J: TRBJ1-6; V: TRBV11-2; size: .; CDR3: CASSRLSYNSPLHF
length: 14; J: TRBJ2-1; V: TRBV6-4; size: .; CDR3: CASSASGVSGEQFF
length: 17; J: TRBJ2-7; V: TRBV7-9; size: .; CDR3: CASSLGQGELGVYEQYF
length: 14; J: TRBJ1-1; V: TRBV5-1; size: .; CDR3: CASSLGGPNTEAFF
length: 13; J: TRBJ1-1; V: TRBV12-3/TRBV12-4; size: .; CDR3: CASSLAENTEAFF
length: 16; J: TRBJ2-1; V: TRBV29-1; size: .; CDR3: CSVVGALAGLYNEQFF
length: 13; J: TRBJ2-1; V: TRBV4-2; size: .; CDR3: CASSQELYNEQFF
length: 15; J: TRBJ2-2; V: TRBV6-5; size: once; CDR3: CASTYERLNTGELFF
length: 13; J: TRBJ1-4; V: TRBV5-5; size: .; CDR3: CASSLWTVEKLFF
length: 16; J: TRBJ2-6; V: TRBV9; size: .; CDR3: CASSAGRISGANVLTF
length: 14; J: TRBJ2-2; V: TRBV27; size: .; CDR3: CASGVWGHTGELFF
length: 15; J: TRBJ2-7; V: TRBV4-1; size: .; CDR3: CASSQSPGTPNEQYF
length: 16; J: TRBJ1-3; V: TRBV6-1; size: .; CDR3: CASSEAPGQLGNTIYF
length: 14; J: TRBJ1-5; V: TRBV28; size: .; CDR3: CASSPGFGNQPQHF
length: 14; J: TRBJ2-7; V: TRBV5-1; size: .; CDR3: CASSIRTGAEGQYF
length: 16; J: TRBJ1-3; V: TRBV4-1; size: few; CDR3: CASSGTAISLPNTIYF
length: 11; J: TRBJ2-7; V: TRBV29-1; size: .; CDR3: CSEGRPYEQYF
length: 15; J: TRBJ1-4; V: TRBV6-1; size: .; CDR3: CASRPGQQNNEKLFF
length: 14; J: TRBJ1-2; V: TRBV10-3; size: .; CDR3: CAITMTGTSNGYTF
length: 16; J: TRBJ1-2; V: TRBV2; size: .; CDR3: CASSDHAKTGNYGYTF
length: 13; J: TRBJ2-3; V: TRBV11-2; size: .; CDR3: CASSPRPVDTQYF
length: 14; J: TRBJ2-1; V: TRBV6-4; size: .; CDR3: CASSEGGPYNEQFF
length: 16; J: TRBJ2-7; V: TRBV27; size: .; CDR3: CASRGTSGKLVYEQYF
length: 12; J: TRBJ1-2; V: TRBV5-8; size: .; CDR3: CASSPQGWGYTF
length: 14; J: TRBJ2-1; V: TRBV27; size: .; CDR3: CASTPSGSWNEQFF
length: 13; J: TRBJ2-7; V: TRBV6-1; size: .; CDR3: CASSEEGIYEQYF
length: 15; J: TRBJ1-3; V: TRBV18; size: .; CDR3: CASSEGTVSGNTIYF
length: 13; J: TRBJ1-1; V: TRBV11-1; size: .; CDR3: CASSLRRGTEAFF
length: 13; J: TRBJ2-1; V: TRBV3-1/TRBV3-2; size: .; CDR3: CASSQVGGNEQFF
length: 14; J: TRBJ2-1; V: TRBV6-5; size: .; CDR3: CATPELAGSNEQFF
length: 11; J: TRBJ2-5; V: TRBV11-2; size: .; CDR3: CASSWGDTRYF
length: 17; J: TRBJ2-3; V: TRBV9; size: once; CDR3: CASSVAPAAGVLDTQYF
length: 13; J: TRBJ1-5; V: TRBV30; size: .; CDR3: CAWGAVLNQPQHF
length: 12; J: TRBJ1-3; V: TRBV7-2; size: .; CDR3: CASSPYGNTIYF
length: 14; J: TRBJ1-2; V: TRBV5-1; size: .; CDR3: CASSAQVDPAGYTF
length: 12; J: TRBJ2-1; V: TRBV28; size: .; CDR3: CASSLMGNEQFF
length: 13; J: TRBJ1-1; V: TRBV27; size: .; CDR3: CASSSGSPTEAFF
length: 12; J: TRBJ2-7; V: TRBV10-3; size: .; CDR3: CAISGTIHEQYF
length: 13; J: TRBJ1-2; V: TRBV2; size: once; CDR3: CASSLDGNYGYTF
length: 16; J: TRBJ2-1; V: TRBV28; size: .; CDR3: CASSLNEVRLRSEQFF
length: 13; J: TRBJ1-1; V: TRBV25-1; size: .; CDR3: CASSLTSGTEAFF
length: 16; J: TRBJ1-6; V: TRBV19; size: .; CDR3: CASSMGTSSGNSPLHF
length: 14; J: TRBJ1-5; V: TRBV6-5; size: .; CDR3: CASTSMGSNQPQHF
length: 15; J: TRBJ1-1; V: TRBV12-5; size: .; CDR3: CASGLTVWMNTEAFF
length: 14; J: TRBJ2-3; V: TRBV2; size: .; CDR3: CASSRGRAVDTQYF
length: 13; J: TRBJ1-6; V: TRBV7-9; size: .; CDR3: CAGHTGENSPLHF